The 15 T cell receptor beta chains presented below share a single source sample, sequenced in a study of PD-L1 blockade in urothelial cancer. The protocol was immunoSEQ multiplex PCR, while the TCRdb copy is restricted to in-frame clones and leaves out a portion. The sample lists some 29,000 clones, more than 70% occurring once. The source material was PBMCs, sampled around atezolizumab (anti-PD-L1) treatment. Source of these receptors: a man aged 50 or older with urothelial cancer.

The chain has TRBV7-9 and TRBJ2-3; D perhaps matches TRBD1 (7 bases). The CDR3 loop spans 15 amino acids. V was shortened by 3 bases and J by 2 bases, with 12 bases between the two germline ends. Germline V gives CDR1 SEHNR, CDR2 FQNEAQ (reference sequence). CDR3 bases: TGTGCCAGCAGCTTCGGCAGGGGGGCCACAGATACGCAGTATTTT. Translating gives CASSFGRGATDTQYF.

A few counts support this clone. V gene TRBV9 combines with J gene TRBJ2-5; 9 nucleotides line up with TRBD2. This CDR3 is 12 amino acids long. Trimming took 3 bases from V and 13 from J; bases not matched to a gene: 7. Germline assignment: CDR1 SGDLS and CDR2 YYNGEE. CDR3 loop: CASSGPGTSRYF. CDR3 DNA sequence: TGTGCCAGCAGCGGACCCGGGACTAGCCGGTACTTC.

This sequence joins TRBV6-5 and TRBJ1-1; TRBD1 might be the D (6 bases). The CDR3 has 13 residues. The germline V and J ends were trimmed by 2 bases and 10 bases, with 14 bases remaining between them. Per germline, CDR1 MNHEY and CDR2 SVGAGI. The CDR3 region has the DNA TGTGCCAGCAGTTACCTCAACAGGGCTGGAGCTTTCTTT. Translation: CASSYLNRAGAFF.

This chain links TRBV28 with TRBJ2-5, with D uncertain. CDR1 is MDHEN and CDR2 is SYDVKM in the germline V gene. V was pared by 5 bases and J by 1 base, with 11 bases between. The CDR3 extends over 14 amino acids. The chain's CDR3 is CASSLGGSQETQYF. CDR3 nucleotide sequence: TGTGCCAGCAGTCTAGGCGGTAGCCAAGAGACCCAGTACTTC.

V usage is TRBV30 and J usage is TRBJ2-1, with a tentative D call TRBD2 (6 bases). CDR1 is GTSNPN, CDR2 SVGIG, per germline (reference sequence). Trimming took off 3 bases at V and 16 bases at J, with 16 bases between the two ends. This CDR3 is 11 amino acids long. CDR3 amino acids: CAWSLRGGEFF. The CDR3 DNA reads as TGTGCCTGGAGCTTGCGGGGAGGAGAATTCTTC.

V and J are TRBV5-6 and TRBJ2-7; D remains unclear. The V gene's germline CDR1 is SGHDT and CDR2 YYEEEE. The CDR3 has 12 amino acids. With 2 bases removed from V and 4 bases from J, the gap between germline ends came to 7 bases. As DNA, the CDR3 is TGTGCCAGCAGCTTAGAGGAATACGAGCAGTACTTC. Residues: CASSLEEYEQYF.

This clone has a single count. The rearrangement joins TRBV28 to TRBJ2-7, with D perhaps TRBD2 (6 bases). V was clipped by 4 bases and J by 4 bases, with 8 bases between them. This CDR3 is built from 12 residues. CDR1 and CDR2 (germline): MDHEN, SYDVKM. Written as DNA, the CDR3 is TGTGCCAGCAGTTACGCGGGGTACGAGCAGTACTTC. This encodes CASSYAGYEQYF. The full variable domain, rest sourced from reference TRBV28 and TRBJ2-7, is DVKVTQSSRYLVKRTGEKVFLECVQDMDHENMFWYRQDPGLGLRLIYFSYDVKMKEKGDIPEGYSVSREKKERFSLILESASTNQTSMYLCASSYAGYEQYFGPGTRLTVT.

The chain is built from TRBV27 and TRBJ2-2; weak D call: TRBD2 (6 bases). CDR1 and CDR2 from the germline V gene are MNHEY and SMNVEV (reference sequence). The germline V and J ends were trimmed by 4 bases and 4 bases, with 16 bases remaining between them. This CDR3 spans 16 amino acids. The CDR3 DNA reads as TGTGCCAGCAGTTCCGGAGTAGCGGTCATCACCGGGGAGCTGTTTTTT. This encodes CASSSGVAVITGELFF.

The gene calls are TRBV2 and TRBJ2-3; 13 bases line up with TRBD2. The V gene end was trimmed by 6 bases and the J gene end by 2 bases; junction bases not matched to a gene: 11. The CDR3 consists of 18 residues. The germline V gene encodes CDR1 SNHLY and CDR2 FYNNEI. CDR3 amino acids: CASRRGTSGAPYTDTQYF. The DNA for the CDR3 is TGTGCCAGCAGGAGAGGGACTAGCGGGGCCCCTTACACAGATACGCAGTATTTT.

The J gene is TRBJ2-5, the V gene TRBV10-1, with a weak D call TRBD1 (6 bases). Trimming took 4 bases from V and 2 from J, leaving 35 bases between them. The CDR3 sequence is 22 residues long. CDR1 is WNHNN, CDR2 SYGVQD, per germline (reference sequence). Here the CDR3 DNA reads TGCGCCAGCAGTGGCCCGCCAGGGGAAGGGGCCAATACCCGGGCCGCTCAAGAGACCCAGTACTTC. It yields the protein CASSGPPGEGANTRAAQETQYF.

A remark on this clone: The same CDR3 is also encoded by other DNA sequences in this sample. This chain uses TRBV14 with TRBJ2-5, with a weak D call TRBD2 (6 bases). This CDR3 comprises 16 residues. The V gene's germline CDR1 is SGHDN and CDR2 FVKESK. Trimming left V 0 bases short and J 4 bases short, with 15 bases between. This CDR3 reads CASSQELGGLGETQYF. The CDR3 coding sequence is TGTGCCAGCAGCCAAGAATTGGGGGGTCTAGGAGAGACCCAGTACTTC.

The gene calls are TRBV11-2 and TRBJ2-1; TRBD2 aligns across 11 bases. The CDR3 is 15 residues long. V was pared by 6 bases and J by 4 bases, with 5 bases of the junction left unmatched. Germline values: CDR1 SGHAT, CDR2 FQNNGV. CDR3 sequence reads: CASSPLAGGYNEQFF. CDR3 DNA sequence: TGTGCCAGCAGTCCTCTAGCGGGAGGTTACAATGAGCAGTTCTTC. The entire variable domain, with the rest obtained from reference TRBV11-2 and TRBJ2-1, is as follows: EAGVAQSPRYKIIEKRQSVAFWCNPISGHATLYWYQQILGQGPKLLIQFQNNGVVDDSQLPKDRFSAERLKGVDSTLKIQPAKLEDSAVYLCASSPLAGGYNEQFFGPGTRLTVL.

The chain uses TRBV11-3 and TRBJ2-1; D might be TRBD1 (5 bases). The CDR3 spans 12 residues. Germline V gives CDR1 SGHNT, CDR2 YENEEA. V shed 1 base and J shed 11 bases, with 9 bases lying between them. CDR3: CASSLGTKKQFF. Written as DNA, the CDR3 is TGTGCCAGCAGCTTAGGGACAAAAAAGCAGTTCTTC.

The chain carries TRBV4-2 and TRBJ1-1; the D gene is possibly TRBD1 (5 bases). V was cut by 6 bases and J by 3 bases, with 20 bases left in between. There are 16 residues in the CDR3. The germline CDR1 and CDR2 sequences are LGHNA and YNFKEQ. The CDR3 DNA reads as TGTGCCAGCAGTCATTACGGGGCGGGGGGATACACTGAAGCTTTCTTT. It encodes CASSHYGAGGYTEAFF.

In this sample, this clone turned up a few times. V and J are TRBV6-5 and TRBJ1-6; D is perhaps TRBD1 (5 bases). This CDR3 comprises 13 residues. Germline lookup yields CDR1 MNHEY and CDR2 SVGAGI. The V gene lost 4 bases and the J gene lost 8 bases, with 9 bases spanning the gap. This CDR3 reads CASSSGFDSPLHF. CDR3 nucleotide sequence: TGTGCCAGCAGTTCAGGGTTTGATTCACCCCTCCACTTT.